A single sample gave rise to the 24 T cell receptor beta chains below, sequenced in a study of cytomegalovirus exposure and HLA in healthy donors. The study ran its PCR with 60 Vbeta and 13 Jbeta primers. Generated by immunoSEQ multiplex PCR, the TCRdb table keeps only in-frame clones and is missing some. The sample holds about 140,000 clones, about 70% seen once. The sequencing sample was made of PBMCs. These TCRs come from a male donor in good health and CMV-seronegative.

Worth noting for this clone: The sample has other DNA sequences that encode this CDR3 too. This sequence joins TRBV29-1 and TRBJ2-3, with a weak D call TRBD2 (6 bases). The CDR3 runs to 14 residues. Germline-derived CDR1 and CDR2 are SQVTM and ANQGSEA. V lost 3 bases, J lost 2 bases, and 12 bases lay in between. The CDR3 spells CSVDGRGNTDTQYF. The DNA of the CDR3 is TGCAGCGTTGATGGTCGGGGGAACACAGATACGCAGTATTTT.

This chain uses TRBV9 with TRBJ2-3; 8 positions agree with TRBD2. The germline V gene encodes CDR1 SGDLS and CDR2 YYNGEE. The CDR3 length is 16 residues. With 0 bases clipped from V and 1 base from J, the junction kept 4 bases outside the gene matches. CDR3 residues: CASSVVPAGGTDTQYF. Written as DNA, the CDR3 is TGTGCCAGCAGCGTAGTACCAGCGGGGGGCACAGATACGCAGTATTTT.

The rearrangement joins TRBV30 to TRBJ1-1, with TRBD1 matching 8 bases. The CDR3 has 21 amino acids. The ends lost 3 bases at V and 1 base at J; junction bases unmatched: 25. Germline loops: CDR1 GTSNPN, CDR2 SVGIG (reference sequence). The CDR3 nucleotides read TGTGCCTGGAGACGGTGGCTTGTCACGCCCATTACAGACAGGGGGAACACTGAAGCTTTCTTT. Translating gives CAWRRWLVTPITDRGNTEAFF.

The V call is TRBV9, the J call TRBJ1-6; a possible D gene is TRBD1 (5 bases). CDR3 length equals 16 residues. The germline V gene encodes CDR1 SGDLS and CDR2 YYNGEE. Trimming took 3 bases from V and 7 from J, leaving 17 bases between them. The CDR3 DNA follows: TGTGCCAGCAGCGCCATGGGGGGAACGGGAAATTCACCCCTCCACTTT. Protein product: CASSAMGGTGNSPLHF.

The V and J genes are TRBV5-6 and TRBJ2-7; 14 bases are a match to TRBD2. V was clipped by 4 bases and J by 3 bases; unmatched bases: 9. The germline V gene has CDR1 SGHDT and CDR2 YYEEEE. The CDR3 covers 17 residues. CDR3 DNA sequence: TGTGCCAGCAGCGTTATCTTCGGGACTAGCGGGGGCTACGAGCAGTACTTC. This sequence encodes CASSVIFGTSGGYEQYF.

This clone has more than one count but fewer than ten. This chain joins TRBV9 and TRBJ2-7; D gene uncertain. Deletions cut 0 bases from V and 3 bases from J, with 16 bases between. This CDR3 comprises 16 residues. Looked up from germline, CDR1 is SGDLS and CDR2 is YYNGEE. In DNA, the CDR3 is TGTGCCAGCAGCGTAGGTCTCCTAGTTGAAGGCTACGAGCAGTACTTC. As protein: CASSVGLLVEGYEQYF.

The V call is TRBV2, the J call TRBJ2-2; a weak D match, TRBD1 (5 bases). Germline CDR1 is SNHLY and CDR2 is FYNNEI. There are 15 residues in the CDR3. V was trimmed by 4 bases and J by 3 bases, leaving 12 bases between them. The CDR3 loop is CASSVEQADTGELFF. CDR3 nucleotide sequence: TGTGCCAGCAGTGTAGAACAGGCTGACACCGGGGAGCTGTTTTTT.

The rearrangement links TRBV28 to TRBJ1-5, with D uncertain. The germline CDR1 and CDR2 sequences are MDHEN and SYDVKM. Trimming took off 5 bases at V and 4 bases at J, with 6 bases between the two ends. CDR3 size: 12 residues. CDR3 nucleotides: TGTGCCAGCAGTACTCAAAATCAGCCCCAGCATTTT. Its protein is CASSTQNQPQHF.

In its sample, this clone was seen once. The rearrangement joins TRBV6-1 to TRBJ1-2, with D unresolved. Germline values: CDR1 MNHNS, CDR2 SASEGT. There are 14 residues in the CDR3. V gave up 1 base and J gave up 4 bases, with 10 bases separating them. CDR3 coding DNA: TGTGCCAGCAGTGAAGTGGTACAGACCTATGGCTACACCTTC. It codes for CASSEVVQTYGYTF.

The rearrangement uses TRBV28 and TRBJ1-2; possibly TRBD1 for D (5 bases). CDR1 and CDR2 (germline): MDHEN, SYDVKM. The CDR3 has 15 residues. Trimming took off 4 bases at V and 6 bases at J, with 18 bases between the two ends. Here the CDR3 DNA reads TGTGCCAGCAGTTCCTTGGGGCGGCCGGACGATGGCTACACCTTC. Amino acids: CASSSLGRPDDGYTF.

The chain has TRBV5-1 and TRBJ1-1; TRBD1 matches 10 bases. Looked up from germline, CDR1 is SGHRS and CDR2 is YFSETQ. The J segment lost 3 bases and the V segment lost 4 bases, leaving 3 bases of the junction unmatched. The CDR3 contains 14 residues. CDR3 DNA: TGCGCCAGCAGCCAAGGGACAGGGGACACTGAAGCTTTCTTT. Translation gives CASSQGTGDTEAFF.

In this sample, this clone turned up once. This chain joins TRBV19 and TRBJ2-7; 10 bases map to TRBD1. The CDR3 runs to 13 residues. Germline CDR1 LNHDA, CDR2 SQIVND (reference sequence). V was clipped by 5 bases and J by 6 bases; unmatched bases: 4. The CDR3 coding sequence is TGTGCCAGTAGTGTGACAGGGGGCGGCGAGCAGTACTTC. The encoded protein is CASSVTGGGEQYF.

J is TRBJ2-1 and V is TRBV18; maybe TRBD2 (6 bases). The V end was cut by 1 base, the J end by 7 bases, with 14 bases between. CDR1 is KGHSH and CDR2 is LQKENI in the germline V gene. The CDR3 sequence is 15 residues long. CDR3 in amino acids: CASSPQLAVGNEQFF. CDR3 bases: TGTGCCAGCTCACCACAGTTAGCGGTTGGAAATGAGCAGTTCTTC.

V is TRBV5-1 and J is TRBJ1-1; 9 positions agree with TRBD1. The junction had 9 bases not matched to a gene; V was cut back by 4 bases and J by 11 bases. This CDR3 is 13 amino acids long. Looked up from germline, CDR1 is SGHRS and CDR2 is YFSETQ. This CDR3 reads CASSRIPGQGAFF. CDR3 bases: TGCGCCAGCAGCCGGATTCCGGGACAGGGTGCTTTCTTT.

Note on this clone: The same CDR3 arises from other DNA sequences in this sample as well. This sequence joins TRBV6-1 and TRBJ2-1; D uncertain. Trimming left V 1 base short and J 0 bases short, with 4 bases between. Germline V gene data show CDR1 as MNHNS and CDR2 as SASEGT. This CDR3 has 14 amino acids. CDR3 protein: CASSEDSSYNEQFF. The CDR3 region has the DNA TGTGCCAGCAGTGAAGACAGCTCCTACAATGAGCAGTTCTTC.

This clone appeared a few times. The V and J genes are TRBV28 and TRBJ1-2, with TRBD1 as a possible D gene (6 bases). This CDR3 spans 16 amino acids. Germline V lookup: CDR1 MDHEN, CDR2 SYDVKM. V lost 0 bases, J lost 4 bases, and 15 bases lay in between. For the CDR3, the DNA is TGTGCCAGCAGTTTATGGGGGGGGCAGGGGACCTATGGCTACACCTTC. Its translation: CASSLWGGQGTYGYTF.

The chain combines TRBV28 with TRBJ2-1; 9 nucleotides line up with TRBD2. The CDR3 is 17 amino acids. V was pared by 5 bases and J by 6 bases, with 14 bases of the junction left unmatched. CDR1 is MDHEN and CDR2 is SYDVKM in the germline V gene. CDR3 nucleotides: TGTGCCAGCAGTAAAACTAGCGGGTCAGCAGGGCTCAATGAGCAGTTCTTC. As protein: CASSKTSGSAGLNEQFF.

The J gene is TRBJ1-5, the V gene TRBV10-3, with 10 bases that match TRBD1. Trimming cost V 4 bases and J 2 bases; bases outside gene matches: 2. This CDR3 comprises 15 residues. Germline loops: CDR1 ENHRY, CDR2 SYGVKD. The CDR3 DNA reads TGTGCCATCAGTGCCGGGACAGGGGGCAATCAGCCCCAGCATTTT. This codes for CAISAGTGGNQPQHF.

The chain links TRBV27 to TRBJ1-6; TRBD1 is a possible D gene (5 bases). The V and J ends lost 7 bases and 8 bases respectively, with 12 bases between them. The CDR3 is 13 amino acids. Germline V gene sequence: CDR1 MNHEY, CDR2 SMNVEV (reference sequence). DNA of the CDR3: TGTGCCAGCATGGTGGGGGGGGATTCACCCCTCCACTTT. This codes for CASMVGGDSPLHF.

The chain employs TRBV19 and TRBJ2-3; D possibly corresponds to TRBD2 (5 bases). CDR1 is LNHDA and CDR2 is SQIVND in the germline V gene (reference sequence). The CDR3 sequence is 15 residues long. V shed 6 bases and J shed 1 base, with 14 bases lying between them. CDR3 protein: CASSRGGPGTDTQYF. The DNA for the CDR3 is TGTGCCAGTAGCCGAGGAGGACCGGGCACAGATACGCAGTATTTT.

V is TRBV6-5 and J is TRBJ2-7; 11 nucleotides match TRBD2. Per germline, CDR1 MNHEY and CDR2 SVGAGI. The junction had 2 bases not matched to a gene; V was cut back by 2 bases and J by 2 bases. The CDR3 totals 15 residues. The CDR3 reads CASSYLAGGPYEQYF. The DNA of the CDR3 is TGTGCCAGCAGTTACCTAGCGGGAGGTCCCTACGAGCAGTACTTC.

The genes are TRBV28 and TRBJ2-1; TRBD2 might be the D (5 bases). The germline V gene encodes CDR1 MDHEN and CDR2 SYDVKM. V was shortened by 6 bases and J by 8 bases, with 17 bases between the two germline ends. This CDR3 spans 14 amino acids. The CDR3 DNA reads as TGTGCCAGCAGGGTAGCCGGGGAAATTCATGAGCAGTTCTTC. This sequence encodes CASRVAGEIHEQFF. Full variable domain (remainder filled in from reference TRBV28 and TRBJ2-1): DVKVTQSSRYLVKRTGEKVFLECVQDMDHENMFWYRQDPGLGLRLIYFSYDVKMKEKGDIPEGYSVSREKKERFSLILESASTNQTSMYLCASRVAGEIHEQFFGPGTRLTVL.

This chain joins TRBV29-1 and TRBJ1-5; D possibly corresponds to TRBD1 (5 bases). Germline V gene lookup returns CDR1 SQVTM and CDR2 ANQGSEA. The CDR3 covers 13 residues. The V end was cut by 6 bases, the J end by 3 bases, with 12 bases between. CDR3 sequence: CSVGGTDNQPQHF. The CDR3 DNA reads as TGCAGCGTGGGAGGGACGGACAATCAGCCCCAGCATTTT. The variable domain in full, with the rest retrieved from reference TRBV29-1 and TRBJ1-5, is SAVISQKPSRDICQRGTSLTIQCQVDSQVTMMFWYRQQPGQSLTLIATANQGSEATYESGFVIDKFPISRPNLTFSTLTVSNMSPEDSSIYLCSVGGTDNQPQHFGDGTRLSIL.

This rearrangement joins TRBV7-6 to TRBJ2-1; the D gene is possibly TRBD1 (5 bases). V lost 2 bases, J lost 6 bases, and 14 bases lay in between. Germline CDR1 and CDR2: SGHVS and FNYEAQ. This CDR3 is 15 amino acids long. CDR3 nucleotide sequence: TGTGCCAGCAGCTTAAGGCCAGGGCAGGGCAATGAGCAGTTCTTC. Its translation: CASSLRPGQGNEQFF.